These 21 T cell receptor beta chains came from one sample sequenced in a study of cytomegalovirus exposure and HLA in healthy donors. Both 60 Vbeta primers and 13 Jbeta primers went into the PCR. Here immunoSEQ multiplex PCR was the method, and the copy in TCRdb shows in-frame clones only, minus some. The data show approximately 190,000 clones, around 83% seen once. The sequencing input was PBMCs. These receptors were taken from a woman aged 18-30 years in good health and CMV-seronegative.

The CDR3 sequence is CASSMAGGRNQPQHF. For the CDR3, the DNA is TGTGCCAGTAGTATGGCAGGGGGACGTAATCAGCCCCAGCATTTT. The chain has TRBV19 and TRBJ1-5; 7 bases fit TRBD1. V dropped 3 bases and J dropped 4; count of bases not matched to a gene: 6. From germline, CDR1 is LNHDA and CDR2 SQIVND (reference sequence). The CDR3 is 15 amino acids.

This rearrangement joins TRBV6-4 to TRBJ2-7; no clear D gene. The CDR3 is made up of 16 amino acids. V was cut by 0 bases and J by 4 bases, with 16 bases left in between. The germline V gene has CDR1 MRHNA and CDR2 SNTAGT. The DNA of the CDR3 is TGTGCCAGCAGTGACTCCACCGGCGGCCTTATTTACGAGCAGTACGTC. Encoded protein: CASSDSTGGLIYEQYV.

This clone was seen only a few times. The rearrangement joins TRBV7-8 to TRBJ2-7; 12 bases are shared with TRBD2. The J segment lost 4 bases and the V segment lost 5 bases, leaving 6 bases of the junction unmatched. The CDR3 has 15 amino acids. Germline-derived CDR1 and CDR2 are SGHVS and FQNEAQ. The CDR3 coding sequence is TGTGCCAGCAGCATATCTAGCGGGGGGGCTTACGAGCAGTACTTC. Encoded protein: CASSISSGGAYEQYF.

The chain carries TRBV11-2 and TRBJ1-5; weak D call: TRBD1 (6 bases). The ends were cut back, 5 bases at V and 7 bases at J, with 15 bases in the middle. Germline V gene lookup returns CDR1 SGHAT and CDR2 FQNNGV. CDR3 size: 14 residues. CDR3 coding DNA: TGTGCCAGCAGCCCAGGGGAGGGGGACCAGCCCCAGCATTTT. Amino acids: CASSPGEGDQPQHF.

V and J are TRBV7-8 and TRBJ2-4, with 12 bases that match TRBD2. Germline CDR1 and CDR2: SGHVS and FQNEAQ. V was pared by 4 bases and J by 1 base, with 5 bases of the junction left unmatched. The CDR3 loop spans 17 amino acids. The CDR3 reads CASSSRLAGAAKNIQYF. CDR3 in DNA: TGTGCCAGCAGCTCGCGACTAGCGGGAGCGGCCAAAAACATTCAGTACTTC.

The V gene is TRBV30, the J gene TRBJ2-1; tentatively, D is TRBD2 (6 bases). Per the germline V gene, CDR1 is GTSNPN and CDR2 is SVGIG (reference sequence). The CDR3 runs 15 residues. The ends were cut back, 0 bases at V and 4 bases at J, with 13 bases in the middle. Here the CDR3 reads CAWSVKGLSYNEQFF. Written as DNA, the CDR3 is TGTGCCTGGAGTGTAAAGGGACTCTCTTACAATGAGCAGTTCTTC.

The chain is built from TRBV7-7 and TRBJ2-1, with 12 bases lining up with TRBD2. Trimming at V came to 4 bases and at J to 7 bases, leaving 5 bases not matched to a gene. Germline-derived CDR1 and CDR2 are SSHAT and FNYEAQ (reference sequence). CDR3 length: 15 amino acids. CDR3 sequence: CASSSGTSGLNEQFF. The CDR3 DNA sequence: TGTGCCAGCAGCTCGGGGACTAGCGGGTTAAATGAGCAGTTCTTC.

This rearrangement joins TRBV5-4 to TRBJ1-1, with a possible D match to TRBD1 (5 bases). V dropped 2 bases and J dropped 8 bases, with 19 bases sitting between them. This CDR3 comprises 15 residues. The germline V gene encodes CDR1 SGHNT and CDR2 YYREEE (reference sequence). CDR3 region: CASSLPKGVQGEAFF. CDR3 in DNA: TGTGCCAGCAGCTTACCGAAAGGGGTTCAGGGCGAAGCTTTCTTT. The full variable domain, rest sourced from reference TRBV5-4 and TRBJ1-1, is ETGVTQSPTHLIKTRGQQVTLRCSSQSGHNTVSWYQQALGQGPQFIFQYYREEENGRGNFPPRFSGLQFPNYSSELNVNALELDDSALYLCASSLPKGVQGEAFFGQGTRLTVV.

V is TRBV4-3 and J is TRBJ2-3; D perhaps matches TRBD2 (6 bases). V was cut by 3 bases and J by 1 base, with 11 bases left in between. This CDR3 comprises 15 residues. Germline V CDR1 and CDR2: LGHNA, YSLEER. For the CDR3, the DNA is TGCGCCAGCAGCCAGACCTGGGAGGGCACAGATACGCAGTATTTT. Protein: CASSQTWEGTDTQYF.

Regarding this clone: Different DNA sequences within this sample yield the same CDR3. This chain uses TRBV5-1 with TRBJ2-2; a possible D gene is TRBD2 (6 bases). Germline assignment: CDR1 SGHRS and CDR2 YFSETQ. This CDR3 comprises 17 residues. Trimming stripped 6 bases from V and 6 bases from J, with 24 bases between. The CDR3 nucleotides read TGCGCCAGCACCGTTGGCGGGGCTAAGGGATTGGCCGGGGAGCTGTTTTTT. This encodes CASTVGGAKGLAGELFF. The complete variable domain, with remaining parts taken from reference TRBV5-1 and TRBJ2-2, reads KAGVTQTPRYLIKTRGQQVTLSCSPISGHRSVSWYQQTPGQGLQFLFEYFSETQRNKGNFPGRFSGRQFSNSRSEMNVSTLELGDSALYLCASTVGGAKGLAGELFFGEGSRLTVL.

The chain recombines TRBV4-3 with TRBJ1-1, with TRBD1 as a possible D gene (6 bases). The CDR3 extends over 14 amino acids. Germline CDR1 reads LGHNA; CDR2 reads YSLEER. V shed 1 base and J shed 2 bases, with 8 bases lying between them. The CDR3 reads CASSQATGNTEAFF. CDR3 nucleotide sequence: TGCGCCAGCAGCCAAGCGACAGGTAACACTGAAGCTTTCTTT.

Here the CDR3 DNA reads TGCGCCAGCAGTGACTCGACAGAAGTGGAGACCCAGTACTTC. It is translated as CASSDSTEVETQYF. The rearrangement uses TRBV10-2 and TRBJ2-5, with D perhaps matching TRBD1 (5 bases). The CDR3 is 14 residues long. Per the germline V gene, CDR1 is WSHSY and CDR2 is SAAADI. V was cut by 3 bases and J by 5 bases, with 13 bases left in between.

The chain links TRBV9 to TRBJ2-1; 7 nucleotides align to TRBD2. Germline loops: CDR1 SGDLS, CDR2 YYNGEE. V shed 0 bases and J 9 bases; nucleotides not matched to a gene: 9. CDR3 length equals 15 residues. CDR3 residues: CASSVVETSSLEQFF. Here the CDR3 DNA reads TGTGCCAGCAGCGTAGTCGAGACTAGCTCTCTTGAGCAGTTCTTC.

This clone was found once. The chain combines TRBV28 with TRBJ2-7; D might be TRBD1 (6 bases). The CDR3 covers 13 residues. Trimming removed 9 bases at V and 0 bases at J, with 12 bases between. Looked up from germline, CDR1 is MDHEN and CDR2 is SYDVKM. As DNA, the CDR3 is TGTGCCAGTACGACAGGACCCTCCTACGAGCAGTACTTC. Its translation: CASTTGPSYEQYF.

This chain links TRBV2 with TRBJ2-7; maybe TRBD2 (6 bases). This CDR3 is 14 amino acids long. The V gene's germline CDR1 is SNHLY and CDR2 FYNNEI. V lost 4 bases to trimming and J lost 1 base, with 11 bases between them. In DNA form, the CDR3 reads TGTGCCAGCAGTGGAGACGGGAGTTCCTACGAGCAGTACTTC. This gives the protein CASSGDGSSYEQYF.

The chain links TRBV11-1 to TRBJ1-1, with D possibly matching TRBD1 (6 bases). This CDR3 contains 15 residues. Germline V gives CDR1 SGHAT, CDR2 FQDESV (reference sequence). Deletions cut 5 bases from V and 2 bases from J, with 15 bases between. The CDR3 bases are TGTGCCAGCAGCAGAACAGGGAAGGGAAACACTGAAGCTTTCTTT. Protein: CASSRTGKGNTEAFF.

The chain uses TRBV7-8 and TRBJ2-2; 9 bases are shared with TRBD1. The CDR3 sequence is 13 residues long. CDR1 and CDR2 (germline): SGHVS, FQNEAQ. V trimming: 5 bases; J trimming: 7 bases; junction bases outside the gene matches: 2. The CDR3 DNA reads TGTGCCAGCAGCGGGACAGGGTTCGGGGAGCTGTTTTTT. Translated: CASSGTGFGELFF.

The chain recombines TRBV5-4 with TRBJ2-3, with unresolved D. The CDR3 totals 13 residues. V dropped 6 bases and J dropped 12 bases, with 20 bases sitting between them. Germline V gene data show CDR1 as SGHNT and CDR2 as YYREEE (reference sequence). CDR3 in amino acids: CASTSTTLDFQYF. The CDR3 nucleotides read TGTGCCAGCACCTCGACGACTTTAGACTTCCAGTATTTT.

V usage is TRBV6-6 and J usage is TRBJ2-5; 9 bases fit TRBD2. Trimming removed 7 bases from V and 4 bases from J; junction bases left unmatched: 7. The CDR3 consists of 14 residues. From germline, CDR1 is MNHNY and CDR2 SVGAGI (reference sequence). The CDR3, as DNA: TGTGCCAGCAACGTGGCGGGAGGGCTAGAGACCCAGTACTTC. Translation: CASNVAGGLETQYF.

This chain links TRBV4-3 with TRBJ1-1; D uncertain. CDR3 length: 15 amino acids. Germline-derived CDR1 and CDR2 are LGHNA and YSLEER. V gave up 0 bases and J gave up 3 bases, with 11 bases separating them. CDR3 protein: CASSQDGRLDTEAFF. For the CDR3, the DNA is TGCGCCAGCAGCCAAGATGGGAGGTTGGACACTGAAGCTTTCTTT.

This clone has only one observation. The J gene is TRBJ2-7, the V gene TRBV27; 8 positions agree with TRBD1. The length of the CDR3 is 15 residues. Per the germline V gene, CDR1 is MNHEY and CDR2 is SMNVEV (reference sequence). V gave up 3 bases and J gave up 1 base; unmatched junction bases: 5. CDR3 coding DNA: TGTGCCAGCAGTTTTCGGACAGGGAGTTCCTACGAGCAGTACTTC. This translates into CASSFRTGSSYEQYF.